This T cell receptor beta chain was recovered during a study of identical twins. The CDR3 contains 15 residues. V gave up 5 bases and J gave up 1 base, with 11 bases separating them. CDR1 and CDR2 from the germline V gene are SGHTA and FQGTGA. MiXCR, applied by TCRdb to the 5' RACE reads, yields one record per CDR3 protein. The sample has approximately 600,000 distinct CDR3 sequences; less than 9% are singletons. In regard to this clonotype: No antigen is known for it.

Everyone who gave samples was a healthy Caucasian. The study, taken as a whole, reports: Modelling approaches yielded underestimates of out-of-frame TCR alpha sharing between monozygotic twins. Analyses of zero insertions could, in part, be confounded by invariant MAIT and iNKT cells. The study based its conclusions on cross-sectional statistical analysis and did not follow the same donors.

These data also featured in a second study, about yellow fever vaccine responses in identical twins.

The TCR sequence derives from a woman aged 18 to 35 in good health. The sample taken for sequencing was PBMCs. The chain joins TRBV7-3 to TRBJ2-2; D is perhaps TRBD2 (5 bases). This CDR3 is CASSPLAENTGELFF. The CDR3, as DNA: TGTGCCAGCAGCCCCCTAGCAGAGAACACCGGGGAGCTGTTTTTT.